These 24 T cell receptor beta chains were all obtained from the same sample, sequenced in a study of radiation and T cells in renal cell carcinoma. Sequencing used immunoSEQ multiplex PCR; TCRdb keeps in-frame clones, though not all of them. This table holds 150,000 or so clones, less than 90% found once. Time point defined: baseline pretreatment blood. Stated treatment: 15 Gy SBRT to primary tumor, nephrectomy 4 weeks later. Sequenced material: blood, taken from a patient whose treatment included radiotherapy and nephrectomy. The receptors derive from a woman between 70 and 85 years old with renal cell carcinoma.

The chain combines TRBV19 with TRBJ2-5, with D possibly TRBD2 on 6 matching bases. V lost 5 bases and J lost 2, with 12 bases in between. Germline V CDR1 and CDR2: LNHDA, SQIVND (reference sequence). The CDR3 has 14 residues. CDR3 residues: CASSGGTDQETQYF. The CDR3 coding sequence is TGTGCCAGTAGTGGGGGGACGGATCAAGAGACCCAGTACTTC. Full variable domain (remainder filled in from reference TRBV19 and TRBJ2-5): DGGITQSPKYLFRKEGQNVTLSCEQNLNHDAMYWYRQDPGQGLRLIYYSQIVNDFQKGDIAEGYSVSREKKESFPLTVTSAQKNPTAFYLCASSGGTDQETQYFGPGTRLLVL.

The J gene is TRBJ2-7, the V gene TRBV14; 13 bases match TRBD2. The germline CDR1 and CDR2 sequences are SGHDN and FVKESK. Trimming at V came to 8 bases and at J to 0 bases, leaving 1 base not matched to a gene. The CDR3 consists of 14 residues. CDR3 sequence (DNA): TGTGCCAGCCGGACTAGCGGGAGCTCCTACGAGCAGTACTTC. This sequence encodes CASRTSGSSYEQYF.

The V gene is TRBV5-1, the J gene TRBJ2-7, with 11 positions matching TRBD2. Germline V gene sequence: CDR1 SGHRS, CDR2 YFSETQ. The CDR3 runs to 14 residues. J gave up 3 bases and V 7 bases, and 6 bases lay outside the gene matches. The CDR3 spells CASPGTSGIYEQYF. In DNA form, the CDR3 reads TGCGCCAGCCCCGGGACTAGCGGCATCTACGAGCAGTACTTC.

This clone was detected a few times. The V call is TRBV11-3, the J call TRBJ1-1; 7 bases line up with TRBD1. In germline, CDR1 is SGHNT, CDR2 YENEEA. The CDR3 totals 13 residues. Losses at the gene ends were 3 bases for V and 4 bases for J; bases not matched to a gene: 2. CDR3 in amino acids: CASSFYRGTEAFF. The DNA of the CDR3 is TGTGCCAGCAGCTTCTACAGGGGCACTGAAGCTTTCTTT.

This chain joins TRBV6-5 and TRBJ2-7; 12 bases are a match to TRBD2. Losses at the gene ends were 0 bases for V and 4 bases for J; bases not matched to a gene: 4. The V gene's germline CDR1 is MNHEY and CDR2 SVGAGI. This CDR3 spans 16 amino acids. The CDR3 coding sequence is TGTGCCAGCAGTTACTCGAAGACTAGCGGGAGTTACGAGCAGTACTTC. Translation gives CASSYSKTSGSYEQYF.

This chain connects TRBV9 to TRBJ2-3; D is perhaps TRBD2 (6 bases). Germline V gene sequence: CDR1 SGDLS, CDR2 YYNGEE. The CDR3 has 17 amino acids. V was trimmed by 4 bases and J by 7 bases, leaving 25 bases between them. CDR3 amino acids: CASSSYPPSDVRYTQYF. The CDR3 DNA follows: TGTGCCAGCAGCTCCTACCCCCCTAGCGACGTTCGGTATACGCAGTATTTT. The variable domain in full, with the rest retrieved from reference TRBV9 and TRBJ2-3, is DSGVTQTPKHLITATGQRVTLRCSPRSGDLSVYWYQQSLDQGLQFLIQYYNGEERAKGNILERFSAQQFPDLHSELNLSSLELGDSALYFCASSSYPPSDVRYTQYFGPGTRLTVL.

The V and J genes are TRBV11-2 and TRBJ2-1, with D tentatively TRBD2 (5 bases). CDR1 SGHAT and CDR2 FQNNGV come from the germline V gene. The CDR3 totals 15 residues. Deletions cut 1 base from V and 4 bases from J, with 11 bases between. Written as DNA, the CDR3 is TGTGCCAGCAGCTTAGTGGGTAGCGAGTACAATGAGCAGTTCTTC. This translates into CASSLVGSEYNEQFF.

The V gene is TRBV6-1, the J gene TRBJ1-2; the D is unclear. The CDR3 runs to 15 residues. V lost 4 bases and J lost 2, with 14 bases in between. Germline CDR1 and CDR2: MNHNS and SASEGT. CDR3 coding DNA: TGTGCCAGCAGTGCCCCGCGAGGGTCGAACTATGGCTACACCTTC. Its protein is CASSAPRGSNYGYTF.

CDR3 sequence (DNA): TGTGCCACCCGGGGGACAGGGCTTTACGAGCAGTACTTC. Translating gives CATRGTGLYEQYF. The rearrangement links TRBV28 to TRBJ2-7, with TRBD1 matching over 9 bases. The CDR3 sequence is 13 residues long. V trimming: 10 bases; J trimming: 4 bases; junction bases outside the gene matches: 8. CDR1 and CDR2 from the germline V gene are MDHEN and SYDVKM.

The chain couples TRBV6-4 to TRBJ2-3; a weak D match, TRBD2 (5 bases). CDR1 and CDR2 from the germline V gene are MRHNA and SNTAGT. This CDR3 spans 17 amino acids. Trimming pared 4 bases from V and 1 base from J, leaving 18 bases between. CDR3 sequence reads: CASSALASGGGTDTQYF. DNA for the CDR3: TGTGCCAGCAGTGCCTTAGCGTCTGGCGGAGGCACAGATACGCAGTATTTT.

This sequence joins TRBV9 and TRBJ1-6, with no clear D. The CDR3 length is 15 residues. The germline CDR1 and CDR2 sequences are SGDLS and YYNGEE. Deletions cut 3 bases from V and 0 bases from J, with 7 bases between. The CDR3 is CASSESSSYNSPLHF. The CDR3, as DNA: TGTGCCAGCAGCGAAAGTAGCTCCTATAATTCACCCCTCCACTTT.

The chain employs TRBV5-1 and TRBJ1-2, with 8 bases fitting TRBD1. V lost 4 bases, J lost 4 bases, and 9 bases stayed unmatched. The CDR3 extends over 15 amino acids. CDR1 and CDR2 from the germline V gene are SGHRS and YFSETQ. This CDR3 reads CASSQTGELAYGYTF. The CDR3 DNA is TGCGCCAGCAGCCAGACAGGGGAACTGGCCTATGGCTACACCTTC.

The rearrangement joins TRBV5-4 to TRBJ1-2, with D maybe TRBD1 (6 bases). V lost 2 bases and J 4 bases, leaving 12 bases between the germline ends. The CDR3 loop spans 14 amino acids. Germline V gene data show CDR1 as SGHNT and CDR2 as YYREEE (reference sequence). CDR3 region: CASSLQGLRYGYTF. The CDR3 nucleotides are TGTGCCAGCAGCTTACAGGGTCTTCGCTATGGCTACACCTTC.

The chain carries TRBV5-4 and TRBJ1-4, with 10 bases matching TRBD1. Germline V lookup: CDR1 SGHNT, CDR2 YYREEE (reference sequence). This CDR3 contains 15 residues. With 4 bases clipped from V and 7 bases from J, the junction kept 7 bases outside the gene matches. CDR3 protein: CASSNRQGAGEKLFF. CDR3 coding DNA: TGTGCCAGCAGCAATCGACAGGGGGCCGGTGAAAAACTGTTTTTT.

V is TRBV5-1 and J is TRBJ1-1; D ambiguous. CDR1 and CDR2 from the germline V gene are SGHRS and YFSETQ. This CDR3 is 15 amino acids long. With 0 bases removed from V and 1 base from J, the gap between germline ends came to 10 bases. The CDR3 region is CASSLDLSGNTEAFF. The CDR3 nucleotides read TGCGCCAGCAGCTTGGACCTCAGTGGGAACACTGAAGCTTTCTTT. The full variable domain, rest sourced from reference TRBV5-1 and TRBJ1-1, is KAGVTQTPRYLIKTRGQQVTLSCSPISGHRSVSWYQQTPGQGLQFLFEYFSETQRNKGNFPGRFSGRQFSNSRSEMNVSTLELGDSALYLCASSLDLSGNTEAFFGQGTRLTVV.

The rearrangement joins TRBV19 to TRBJ2-3, with D hard to call. There are 12 residues in the CDR3. Germline lookup yields CDR1 LNHDA and CDR2 SQIVND (reference sequence). V lost 5 bases to trimming and J lost 3 bases, with 6 bases between them. In DNA form, the CDR3 reads TGTGCCAGTAGTGCCGGAACAGATACGCAGTATTTT. Translated: CASSAGTDTQYF.

The chain uses TRBV5-1 and TRBJ1-4; D gene unclear. The CDR3 is 14 amino acids. The V and J ends lost 0 bases and 8 bases respectively, with 11 bases between them. Germline values: CDR1 SGHRS, CDR2 YFSETQ. In DNA, the CDR3 is TGCGCCAGCAGCTTGGAGTCGATGAGGGAAAAACTGTTTTTT. This gives the protein CASSLESMREKLFF.

The chain is built from TRBV25-1 and TRBJ1-1, with D possibly being TRBD1 (6 bases). The germline gives CDR1 MGHDK, CDR2 SYGVNS. The CDR3 totals 13 residues. Trimming stripped 5 bases from V and 9 bases from J, with 16 bases between. CDR3: CASSPRGAQKAFF. The CDR3 coding sequence is TGTGCCAGCAGTCCTCGGGGGGCTCAAAAAGCTTTCTTT.

V is TRBV5-1 and J is TRBJ2-1, with D possibly called TRBD1 or TRBD2 (6 bases each). The V gene's germline CDR1 is SGHRS and CDR2 YFSETQ. The V and J ends lost 2 bases and 0 bases respectively, with 12 bases between them. This CDR3 contains 16 residues. CDR3 sequence: CASSFGGQTSYNEQFF. The CDR3 DNA follows: TGCGCCAGCAGCTTTGGGGGGCAAACCTCCTACAATGAGCAGTTCTTC.

In this sample, this clone turned up a few times. The V call is TRBV28, the J call TRBJ1-2; possibly TRBD1 for D (5 bases). This CDR3 has 13 residues. V lost 5 bases to trimming and J lost 2 bases, with 9 bases between them. CDR1 and CDR2 (germline): MDHEN, SYDVKM. CDR3 nucleotide sequence: TGTGCCAGCAGTCAGGGACGGAACTATGGCTACACCTTC. Its translation is CASSQGRNYGYTF.

The chain combines TRBV6-9 with TRBJ2-7, with TRBD1 matching over 7 bases. Germline V CDR1 and CDR2: MNHGY, SVAAGI. V trimming: 10 bases; J trimming: 3 bases; junction bases outside the gene matches: 15. CDR3 size: 15 residues. The CDR3 protein is CATILETGKHYEQYF. The CDR3 DNA reads TGTGCCACCATCCTGGAGACAGGGAAGCACTACGAGCAGTACTTC.

The sample holds one count of this clone. The genes are TRBV5-1 and TRBJ2-5; D is undetermined. This CDR3 comprises 14 residues. With 2 bases removed from V and 2 bases from J, the gap between germline ends came to 10 bases. Germline V gives CDR1 SGHRS, CDR2 YFSETQ. The CDR3 DNA follows: TGCGCCAGCAGCTTAGGCGGAGTTCAAGAGACCCAGTACTTC. As protein: CASSLGGVQETQYF.

The V call is TRBV5-6, the J call TRBJ2-1; 9 bases line up with TRBD2. The CDR3 sequence is 14 residues long. The J segment lost 4 bases and the V segment lost 6 bases, leaving 5 bases of the junction unmatched. The germline V gene has CDR1 SGHDT and CDR2 YYEEEE. The CDR3 DNA sequence: TGTGCCAGCACCCAAGGACTAGCGTACAATGAGCAGTTCTTC. This gives the protein CASTQGLAYNEQFF.

This chain links TRBV9 with TRBJ2-1; perhaps TRBD2 as D (5 bases). The CDR3 has 17 residues. Germline values: CDR1 SGDLS, CDR2 YYNGEE. V was trimmed by 0 bases and J by 0 bases, leaving 13 bases between them. In DNA form, the CDR3 reads TGTGCCAGCAGCGTAGCGCCGTCGGGGAGCTCCTACAATGAGCAGTTCTTC. This codes for CASSVAPSGSSYNEQFF.